These 27 T cell receptor beta chains originate from one sample sequenced in a study of T cell responses to AZD1222 COVID-19 vaccine. Here immunoSEQ multiplex PCR was the method, and the copy in TCRdb shows in-frame clones only, minus some. This sample yields 150,000 to 200,000 clones, of which approximately 86% are seen a single time; around 2.6% belongs to the top ten. Sequenced material: peripheral blood, taken on day 0 of AZD1222 vaccination. Receptor source: an adult in good health.

The chain couples TRBV2 to TRBJ2-7, with a tentative D call TRBD2 (6 bases). Germline loops: CDR1 SNHLY, CDR2 FYNNEI. This CDR3 spans 12 amino acids. V was trimmed by 11 bases and J by 2 bases, leaving 13 bases between them. CDR3 coding DNA: TGTGCCGGTTTGGGAGGAGCCTACGAGCAGTACTTC. Encoded protein: CAGLGGAYEQYF.

This chain connects TRBV4-1 to TRBJ1-3; D is uncertain. There are 16 residues in the CDR3. Per germline, CDR1 MGHRA and CDR2 YSYEKL. Deletions cut 2 bases from V and 0 bases from J, with 11 bases between. Written as DNA, the CDR3 is TGCGCCAGCAGCCAACCTACTAGTAGCTCTGGAAACACCATATATTTT. Translated: CASSQPTSSSGNTIYF.

The chain combines TRBV6-5 with TRBJ1-3; D unclear. The V end lost 5 bases, the J end lost 3 bases, and 14 bases lay between the germline ends. Looked up from germline, CDR1 is MNHEY and CDR2 is SVGAGI. The CDR3 consists of 15 residues. The CDR3 spells CASSPGRQIGNTIYF. The CDR3 region has the DNA TGTGCCAGCAGTCCCGGTCGGCAAATTGGAAACACCATATATTTT.

This chain uses TRBV5-1 with TRBJ1-2, with D perhaps matching TRBD1 (6 bases). The V and J ends lost 2 bases and 2 bases respectively, with 13 bases between them. Germline V lookup: CDR1 SGHRS, CDR2 YFSETQ. This CDR3 contains 15 residues. The CDR3 is CASSFRDNWNYGYTF. The DNA of the CDR3 is TGCGCCAGCAGCTTCCGGGACAATTGGAACTATGGCTACACCTTC.

In regard to this clone: The same CDR3 is also encoded by other DNA sequences in this sample. The rearrangement links TRBV5-1 to TRBJ2-5, with D unresolved. V was shortened by 3 bases and J by 1 base, with 1 base between the two germline ends. CDR3 length: 11 amino acids. Germline loops: CDR1 SGHRS, CDR2 YFSETQ. The CDR3, as DNA: TGCGCCAGCAGCTCCCAAGAGACCCAGTACTTC. As protein: CASSSQETQYF.

DNA of the CDR3: TGTGCCAGCAGTCTGTCAGATACGCAGTATTTT. It specifies CASSLSDTQYF. The V gene is TRBV2, the J gene TRBJ2-3; unclear D gene. The CDR3 length is 11 residues. V was trimmed by 5 bases and J by 4 bases, leaving 4 bases between them. Germline V lookup: CDR1 SNHLY, CDR2 FYNNEI.

The chain joins TRBV7-9 to TRBJ2-1; D gene uncertain. This CDR3 is built from 11 residues. Germline lookup yields CDR1 SEHNR and CDR2 FQNEAQ (reference sequence). The ends were cut back, 5 bases at V and 10 bases at J, with 9 bases in the middle. The chain's CDR3 is CASSPRGEQFF. The CDR3, as DNA: TGTGCCAGCAGCCCCCGTGGGGAGCAGTTCTTC.

This clone was observed a single time. J is TRBJ1-6 and V is TRBV5-1; no reliable D call. The V end lost 3 bases, the J end lost 6 bases, and 7 bases lay between the germline ends. Germline V gene lookup returns CDR1 SGHRS and CDR2 YFSETQ. CDR3 length: 13 residues. The CDR3 sequence is CASSSWTNSPLHF. The CDR3, as DNA: TGCGCCAGCAGCTCGTGGACTAATTCACCCCTCCACTTT. The full variable domain, its missing parts supplied by reference TRBV5-1 and TRBJ1-6, is KAGVTQTPRYLIKTRGQQVTLSCSPISGHRSVSWYQQTPGQGLQFLFEYFSETQRNKGNFPGRFSGRQFSNSRSEMNVSTLELGDSALYLCASSSWTNSPLHFGNGTRLTVT.

The chain carries TRBV9 and TRBJ1-1, with 9 bases aligning to TRBD1. After removal of 4 bases from V and 7 bases from J, the junction contained 14 bases not matched to a gene. The V gene's germline CDR1 is SGDLS and CDR2 YYNGEE. CDR3 length equals 16 residues. In nucleotides, the CDR3 is TGTGCCAGCAGCTCCCAAGACAGGGGGAGGGTACGTGAAGCTTTCTTT. It encodes CASSSQDRGRVREAFF.

The chain links TRBV7-3 to TRBJ2-1, with TRBD1 matching over 9 bases. Germline V gene sequence: CDR1 SGHTA, CDR2 FQGTGA. CDR3 length: 16 residues. V lost 4 bases, J lost 7 bases, and 11 bases stayed unmatched. The CDR3 here is CASSSQGAGVLNEQFF. Written as DNA, the CDR3 is TGTGCCAGCAGCTCACAGGGGGCCGGGGTATTGAATGAGCAGTTCTTC.

This chain joins TRBV19 and TRBJ2-7, with TRBD2 identical over 10 bases. CDR3 size: 13 residues. V was pared by 1 base and J by 11 bases, with 5 bases of the junction left unmatched. The V gene's germline CDR1 is LNHDA and CDR2 SQIVND (reference sequence). CDR3 residues: CASSIALAGEEYF. The CDR3 nucleotides are TGTGCCAGTAGTATAGCCCTAGCGGGAGAAGAGTACTTC.

This chain uses TRBV5-1 with TRBJ2-1; 13 bases agree with TRBD2. Germline loops: CDR1 SGHRS, CDR2 YFSETQ. V lost 3 bases to trimming and J lost 9 bases; unmatched junction nucleotides: 9. This CDR3 is 16 amino acids long. The CDR3 protein is CASSSRTSGSPSEQFF. CDR3 coding DNA: TGCGCCAGCAGCTCCAGGACTAGCGGGAGTCCCAGTGAGCAGTTCTTC.

The CDR3 loop reads CASSLYWGMNTGELFF. The DNA of the CDR3 is TGTGCCAGCAGCTTGTATTGGGGGATGAACACCGGGGAGCTGTTTTTT. V gene TRBV7-2 combines with J gene TRBJ2-2; D may correspond to TRBD1 or TRBD2 (5 bases each). CDR1 is SGHTA, CDR2 FQGNSA, per germline. The CDR3 runs 16 residues. V shed 3 bases and J shed 1 base, with 12 bases lying between them.

The V gene is TRBV7-2, the J gene TRBJ1-3; D unresolved. V lost 0 bases and J 7 bases, leaving 4 bases between the germline ends. The CDR3 runs to 12 residues. Per the germline V gene, CDR1 is SGHTA and CDR2 is FQGNSA. DNA of the CDR3: TGTGCCAGCAGCTTAGCGAGTAACACCATATATTTT. Its protein is CASSLASNTIYF.

V is TRBV9 and J is TRBJ1-1; 8 bases match TRBD1. Germline assignment: CDR1 SGDLS and CDR2 YYNGEE. The ends lost 4 bases at V and 5 bases at J; junction bases unmatched: 7. The CDR3 runs to 14 residues. In DNA form, the CDR3 reads TGTGCCAGCAGCAGCCGACAGGGGAGAACTGAAGCTTTCTTT. Encoded protein: CASSSRQGRTEAFF.

This sequence joins TRBV19 and TRBJ1-2; D remains ambiguous. Trimming removed 2 bases from V and 2 bases from J, with 6 bases in between. CDR3 length equals 13 residues. CDR1 is LNHDA, CDR2 SQIVND, per germline (reference sequence). CDR3 residues: CASSISRNYGYTF. CDR3 coding DNA: TGTGCCAGTAGTATAAGCAGGAACTATGGCTACACCTTC.

This clone came up once. J is TRBJ2-4 and V is TRBV19, with 9 nucleotides matching TRBD1. In germline, CDR1 is LNHDA, CDR2 SQIVND (reference sequence). The CDR3 totals 15 residues. The V gene end was trimmed by 5 bases and the J gene end by 5 bases; junction bases not matched to a gene: 7. For the CDR3, the DNA is TGTGCCAGTAGTTTGACAGGGGGTGTTCAAAACATTCAGTACTTC. Encoded protein: CASSLTGGVQNIQYF.

This clone has a single count. V usage is TRBV25-1 and J usage is TRBJ2-7, with D possibly matching TRBD1 (6 bases). The CDR3 runs 16 residues. The germline V gene encodes CDR1 MGHDK and CDR2 SYGVNS. V lost 3 bases and J 2 bases, leaving 17 bases between the germline ends. CDR3 nucleotides: TGTGCCAGCAGTGATTTGTTTGCAGGGGATGCCTACGAGCAGTACTTC. This encodes CASSDLFAGDAYEQYF.

The chain links TRBV7-9 to TRBJ1-1; 9 bases map to TRBD1. The CDR3 is 15 residues long. Per germline, CDR1 SEHNR and CDR2 FQNEAQ (reference sequence). The J segment lost 0 bases and the V segment lost 5 bases, leaving 4 bases of the junction unmatched. This CDR3 reads CASSTGTGMNTEAFF. The DNA for the CDR3 is TGTGCCAGCAGCACTGGGACAGGGATGAACACTGAAGCTTTCTTT.

The chain recombines TRBV7-9 with TRBJ2-3; D not resolved. The V gene lost 5 bases and the J gene lost 1 base, with 13 bases spanning the gap. The germline CDR1 and CDR2 sequences are SEHNR and FQNEAQ (reference sequence). This CDR3 is built from 15 residues. CDR3 nucleotide sequence: TGTGCCAGCAGCGAACACACGGATGGCACAGATACGCAGTATTTT. Translating gives CASSEHTDGTDTQYF.

V usage is TRBV9 and J usage is TRBJ2-7; D not certain. This CDR3 has 13 amino acids. The V end lost 0 bases, the J end lost 7 bases, and 11 bases lay between the germline ends. Germline assignment: CDR1 SGDLS and CDR2 YYNGEE. The CDR3: CASSVGGNREQYF. CDR3 bases: TGTGCCAGCAGCGTAGGCGGCAATCGGGAGCAGTACTTC. Variable domain in full (rest from reference TRBV9 and TRBJ2-7): DSGVTQTPKHLITATGQRVTLRCSPRSGDLSVYWYQQSLDQGLQFLIQYYNGEERAKGNILERFSAQQFPDLHSELNLSSLELGDSALYFCASSVGGNREQYFGPGTRLTVT.

A few counts support this clone. The chain links TRBV11-2 to TRBJ1-2, with 8 bases matching TRBD1. There are 15 residues in the CDR3. The germline V gene encodes CDR1 SGHAT and CDR2 FQNNGV. The J segment lost 4 bases and the V segment lost 1 base, leaving 5 bases of the junction unmatched. In DNA, the CDR3 is TGTGCCAGCAGCTTAGGGACAGGGAGAAGCTATGGCTACACCTTC. It yields the protein CASSLGTGRSYGYTF. The complete variable domain, with remaining parts taken from reference TRBV11-2 and TRBJ1-2, reads EAGVAQSPRYKIIEKRQSVAFWCNPISGHATLYWYQQILGQGPKLLIQFQNNGVVDDSQLPKDRFSAERLKGVDSTLKIQPAKLEDSAVYLCASSLGTGRSYGYTFGSGTRLTVV.

This clone was seen a single time. The chain is built from TRBV10-3 and TRBJ2-7; 10 positions match TRBD2. With V trimmed by 6 bases and J by 0 bases, 2 bases remained unmatched. This CDR3 is built from 14 residues. Germline assignment: CDR1 ENHRY and CDR2 SYGVKD. CDR3 residues: CAISGLADSYEQYF. The CDR3 bases are TGTGCCATCAGCGGACTAGCGGACTCCTACGAGCAGTACTTC.

V is TRBV5-4 and J is TRBJ1-5, with 12 bases that match TRBD1. V shed 4 bases, J shed 3 bases, and the junction held 8 bases outside the gene matches. CDR1 is SGHNT, CDR2 YYREEE, per germline (reference sequence). CDR3 length: 17 residues. CDR3 residues: CASSKDGTGGNNQPQHF. The CDR3 DNA reads as TGTGCCAGCAGCAAGGACGGGACAGGGGGCAACAATCAGCCCCAGCATTTT.

V usage is TRBV5-5 and J usage is TRBJ2-1, with D possibly matching TRBD1 (6 bases). The germline V and J ends were trimmed by 5 bases and 9 bases, with 24 bases remaining between them. CDR1 and CDR2 from the germline V gene are SGHKS and YYEKEE (reference sequence). The CDR3 length is 16 residues. The CDR3 loop is CASRPPAGDLNAEQFF. The CDR3 DNA sequence: TGTGCCAGCAGACCTCCCGCAGGGGACCTGAACGCTGAGCAGTTCTTC.

With regard to this clone: The junction does not match germline at one end; this may be a read error. This chain uses TRBV7-8 with TRBJ1-5, with D possibly TRBD1 on 5 matching bases. The CDR3 has 17 residues. Germline V gene data show CDR1 as SGHVS and CDR2 as FQNEAQ. CDR3 in DNA: TGTGCCAGCAGTTTAGCCACGGCGGTTGGGGGTTTTCAGCCCCAGCATTTT. Residues: CASSLATAVGGFQPQHF.

The J gene is TRBJ1-4, the V gene TRBV11-2; D not resolved. The V end lost 5 bases, the J end lost 4 bases, and 11 bases lay between the germline ends. This CDR3 contains 14 residues. The germline V gene encodes CDR1 SGHAT and CDR2 FQNNGV. This CDR3 is CASSAGENNEKLFF. As DNA, the CDR3 is TGTGCCAGCAGCGCAGGAGAGAATAATGAAAAACTGTTTTTT.